Described below is a single T cell receptor (beta chain) sequence and its context. This sample was included in a study of T-cell memory formation after mild COVID-19. This CDR3 contains 17 residues. Germline CDR1 and CDR2: LGHNA and YNFKEQ. V shed 0 bases and J 4 bases; nucleotides not matched to a gene: 7. Via MiXCR, TCRdb re-called the 5' RACE reads, giving one row per CDR3 protein. This table holds more than 80,000 distinct CDR3 sequences, 9.5% to 15% found once. The clonotype originates from an adult woman who had mild COVID-19 (a few samples of this study predate the infection). Cell type and time point are not known. The chain is built from TRBV4-2 and TRBJ2-1, with 9 nucleotides matching TRBD2. What was sequenced was PBMCs or a T cell subset sorted from them (not recorded which). The CDR3 DNA sequence: TGTGCCAGCAGCCAAGATTGGCCTAGCGGGGCTTACAATGAGCAGTTCTTC. Protein product: CASSQDWPSGAYNEQFF.